Below are 9 T cell receptor beta chains sequenced from a single sample in a study of shared clonotypes between healthy human individuals. Here immunoSEQ multiplex PCR was the method, and the copy in TCRdb shows in-frame clones only, minus some. The profile shows over 800,000 clones, more than 85% of them singletons. CD8 cells classed as naive were CD45RO-negative and positively selected for CCR7, excluding terminally differentiated effector memory CD45RA+ cells. The material sequenced was naive CD8+ T cells sorted from blood. The receptors originated from a young man in good health.

A note on this clone: Within the sample, other DNA sequences also encode this same CDR3. The CDR3, as DNA: TGCGCCAGCAGCTTGGGGACTAGCGGTTACGAGCAGTACTTC. Translating it yields CASSLGTSGYEQYF. This chain links TRBV5-1 with TRBJ2-7; 10 bases line up with TRBD2. This CDR3 has 14 residues. The V and J ends lost 0 bases and 4 bases, in that order; junction bases with no gene match: 1. Germline V gene sequence: CDR1 SGHRS, CDR2 YFSETQ.

The chain uses TRBV11-2 and TRBJ2-7; D unclear. Trimming stripped 6 bases from V and 6 bases from J, with 9 bases between. The CDR3 is 11 residues long. Germline V CDR1 and CDR2: SGHAT, FQNNGV. The CDR3 sequence: CASSFLSEQYF. The CDR3 DNA sequence: TGTGCCAGCAGTTTCCTCTCCGAGCAGTACTTC. Full variable domain (rest looked up from reference TRBV11-2 and TRBJ2-7): EAGVAQSPRYKIIEKRQSVAFWCNPISGHATLYWYQQILGQGPKLLIQFQNNGVVDDSQLPKDRFSAERLKGVDSTLKIQPAKLEDSAVYLCASSFLSEQYFGPGTRLTVT.

V usage is TRBV25-1 and J usage is TRBJ2-1, with no clear D. The germline CDR1 and CDR2 sequences are MGHDK and SYGVNS. V was trimmed by 8 bases and J by 4 bases, leaving 6 bases between them. The CDR3 is made up of 11 amino acids. CDR3 sequence reads: CASRSYNEQFF. CDR3 in DNA: TGTGCCAGCCGTTCTTACAATGAGCAGTTCTTC. Together with reference TRBV25-1 and TRBJ2-1, the CDR3 gives the full variable domain: EADIYQTPRYLVIGTGKKITLECSQTMGHDKMYWYQQDPGMELHLIHYSYGVNSTEKGDLSSESTVSRIRTEHFPLTLESARPSHTSQYLCASRSYNEQFFGPGTRLTVL.

The count of this clone is one. CDR3 coding DNA: TGTGCCAGCAGCTTAGCAACACAGGCCGGAGGCACAGATACGCAGTATTTT. Translation: CASSLATQAGGTDTQYF. V is TRBV13 and J is TRBJ2-3, with a tentative D call TRBD1 (5 bases). Germline V gene data show CDR1 as PRHDT and CDR2 as FYEKMQ (reference sequence). The CDR3 is 17 amino acids. V lost 1 base to trimming and J lost 1 base, with 15 bases between them.

V is TRBV1 and J is TRBJ2-1; no DNA check was done on the table's D call, TRBD2. TRBV1 is reported as a pseudogene. The CDR3 extends over 18 amino acids. The CDR3 loop is CTSSQDRERGCSYNEQFF. Written as DNA, the CDR3 is TGCACCAGCAGCCAAGATCGAGAGCGGGGTTGCTCCTACAATGAGCAGTTCTTC.

The chain carries TRBV6-6 and TRBJ2-1; D perhaps matches TRBD1 (5 bases). Germline V gene lookup returns CDR1 MNHNY and CDR2 SVGAGI (reference sequence). This CDR3 has 14 amino acids. V lost 5 bases and J lost 7, with 15 bases in between. CDR3 in DNA: TGTGCCAGCAGTCCCGACAGCCTTCAAAATGAGCAGTTCTTC. This sequence encodes CASSPDSLQNEQFF.

The V call is TRBV7-2, the J call TRBJ2-1, with D perhaps matching TRBD1 (6 bases). V lost 5 bases and J 7 bases, leaving 15 bases between the germline ends. The germline gives CDR1 SGHTA, CDR2 FQGNSA. The CDR3 is 14 amino acids. The CDR3 is CASSPARGWNEQFF. CDR3 coding DNA: TGTGCCAGCAGCCCGGCCAGGGGATGGAATGAGCAGTTCTTC.

This chain links TRBV4-2 with TRBJ2-7; no reliable D call. V was clipped by 4 bases and J by 3 bases, with 22 bases between them. This CDR3 region has 17 residues. Germline-derived CDR1 and CDR2 are LGHNA and YNFKEQ. CDR3 bases: TGTGCCAGCAGCCGCATGAGGCGGTGCTCCTACCTCTACGAGCAGTACTTC. As protein: CASSRMRRCSYLYEQYF.

This clone was observed once. The rearrangement links TRBV25-1 to TRBJ2-3; no firm D call. CDR1 is MGHDK, CDR2 SYGVNS, per germline. Trimming took 8 bases from V and 0 from J, leaving 18 bases between them. The CDR3 sequence is 16 residues long. CDR3 sequence (DNA): TGTGCCAGCTCTCGGGTAGACTCGTCTAGCACAGATACGCAGTATTTT. It codes for CASSRVDSSSTDTQYF.